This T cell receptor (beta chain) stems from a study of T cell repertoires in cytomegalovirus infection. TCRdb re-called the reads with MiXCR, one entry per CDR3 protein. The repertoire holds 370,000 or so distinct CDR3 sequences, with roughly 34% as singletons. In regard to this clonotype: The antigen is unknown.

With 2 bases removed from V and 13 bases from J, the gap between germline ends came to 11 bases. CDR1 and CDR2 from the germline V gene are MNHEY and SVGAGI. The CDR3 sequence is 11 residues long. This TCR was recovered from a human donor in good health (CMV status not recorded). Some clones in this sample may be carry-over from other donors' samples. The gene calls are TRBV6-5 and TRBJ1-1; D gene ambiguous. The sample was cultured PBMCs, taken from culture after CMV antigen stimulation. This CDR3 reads CASSYGGHDFF. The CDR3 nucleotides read TGTGCCAGCAGTTACGGAGGGCACGATTTCTTT.